The sequence of this TCR beta chain was determined in a study of blood T cell repertoires in COVID-19. Original data processing: Nucleated cell counts were estimated from reference gene primer amplification. TCRdb keeps only in-frame clones here, not all; method: immunoSEQ multiplex PCR. V and J calls plus clone size are reproduced from that table; the DNA served to infer D and trimming. Counted here are some 300,000 clones, 85% occurring once; the ten biggest clones make up about 4%. Germline CDR1 reads SGHRS; CDR2 reads YFSETQ. V lost 4 bases to trimming and J lost 3 bases, with 16 bases between them. CDR3 length: 15 residues.

The sequenced material came from peripheral blood. The sequence was collected from a woman aged 50 to 60 with active or convalescent COVID-19. The chain recombines TRBV5-1 with TRBJ1-1; no clear D. For the CDR3, the DNA is TGCGCCAGCAGCGCCGGGAGGAATGTGGACACTGAAGCTTTCTTT. Its protein is CASSAGRNVDTEAFF.